This T cell receptor (beta chain) was documented in a study of cytomegalovirus exposure and HLA in healthy donors. Across the whole study: Roughly 80% of roughly 400 genotyped donors fell in the Caucasian-associated ancestry cluster.

In the PCR, 60 Vbeta and 13 Jbeta primers were used. Data came from immunoSEQ multiplex PCR; TCRdb stores just in-frame clones and leaves some out. The data contain about 190,000 clones, around 67% of them singletons. A word on this clone: Its target is not known.

Study-level results: A few chains linked to CMV were shown in vitro to be specific for CMV antigens. When a later analysis compared HLA-associated TCR beta chains with equally common others, the HLA-associated chains turned out to be more clonally expanded and to have lower generation probabilities.

Trimming shortened V by 0 bases and J by 5 bases, and 12 bases separated the two germline ends. This CDR3 is 14 amino acids long. Germline V gene data show CDR1 as SGHDT and CDR2 as YYEEEE. The chain links TRBV5-6 to TRBJ2-7; maybe TRBD2 (5 bases). The sequencing sample was made of PBMCs. This TCR was sampled from a woman aged 30 to 39 in good health and CMV-seropositive. The CDR3 DNA is TGTGCCAGCAGCTTGGACGGGATCTTCCACGAGCAGTACTTC. Residues: CASSLDGIFHEQYF.